This T cell receptor (beta chain) came from a study of blood T cells in healthy people across ages. Study findings and constraints: A greater number of naive CD4+ cells and higher diversity distinguished long-lived donors from aged donors. Since the PBMCs were unsorted, naive and antigen-experienced cells could not be conclusively compared.

Then a second PCR, running roughly 7 to 11 cycles, was carried out with a sample-barcoded 5' primer and a J-beta primer mix. MiXCR was run by TCRdb on the 5' RACE reads, yielding one entry per CDR3 protein. The sample records approximately 1.5 million distinct CDR3 sequences, around 40% being singletons. Trimming shortened V by 6 bases and J by 6 bases, and 8 bases separated the two germline ends. The CDR3 consists of 12 residues. CDR1 and CDR2 (germline): SGHTA, FQGNSA. The donors, all healthy, were Caucasians living in Russia, aged roughly 6 to 100. The sample, about 10 milliliters of peripheral blood, was drawn from each donor. This clonotype was observed at least ten times. The antigen is not known.

Sequenced input: blood. The receptor's source is a young woman in good health. This chain uses TRBV7-2 with TRBJ2-2, with D hard to call. In DNA, the CDR3 is TGTGCCAGCAGTTTATTGGCCGGGGAGCTGTTTTTT. Translating gives CASSLLAGELFF.